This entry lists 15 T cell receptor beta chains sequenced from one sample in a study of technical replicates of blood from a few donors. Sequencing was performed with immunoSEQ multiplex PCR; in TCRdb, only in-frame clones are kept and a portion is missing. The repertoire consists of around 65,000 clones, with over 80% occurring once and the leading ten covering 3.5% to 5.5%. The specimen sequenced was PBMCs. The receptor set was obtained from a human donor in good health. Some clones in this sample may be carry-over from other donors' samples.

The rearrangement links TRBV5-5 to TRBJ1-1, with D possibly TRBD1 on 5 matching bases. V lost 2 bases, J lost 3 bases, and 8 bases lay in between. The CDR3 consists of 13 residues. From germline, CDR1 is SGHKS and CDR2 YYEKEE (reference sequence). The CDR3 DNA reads TGTGCCAGCAGCTTTGGGGGGGACACTGAAGCTTTCTTT. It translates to CASSFGGDTEAFF.

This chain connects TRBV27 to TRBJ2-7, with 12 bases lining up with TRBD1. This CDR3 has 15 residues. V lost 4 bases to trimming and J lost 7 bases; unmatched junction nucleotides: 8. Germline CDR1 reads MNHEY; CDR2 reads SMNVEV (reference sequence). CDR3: CASSSRGQGAREQYF. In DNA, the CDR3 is TGTGCCAGCAGTTCCCGGGGACAGGGGGCGAGAGAGCAGTACTTC.

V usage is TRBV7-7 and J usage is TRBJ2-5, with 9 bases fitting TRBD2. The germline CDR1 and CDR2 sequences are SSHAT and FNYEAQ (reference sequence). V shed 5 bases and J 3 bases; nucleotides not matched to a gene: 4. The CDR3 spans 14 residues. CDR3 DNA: TGTGCCAGCAGCCCTAGCGGGGCCAAAGAGACCCAGTACTTC. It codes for CASSPSGAKETQYF.

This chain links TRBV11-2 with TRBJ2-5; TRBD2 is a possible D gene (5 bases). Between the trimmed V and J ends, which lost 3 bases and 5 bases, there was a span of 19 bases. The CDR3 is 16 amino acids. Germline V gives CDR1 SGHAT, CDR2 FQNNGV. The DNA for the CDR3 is TGTGCCAGCAGCTTGTTCGGCAGAACCTTAGCGGAGACCCAGTACTTC. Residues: CASSLFGRTLAETQYF. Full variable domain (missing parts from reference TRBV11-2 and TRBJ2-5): EAGVAQSPRYKIIEKRQSVAFWCNPISGHATLYWYQQILGQGPKLLIQFQNNGVVDDSQLPKDRFSAERLKGVDSTLKIQPAKLEDSAVYLCASSLFGRTLAETQYFGPGTRLLVL.

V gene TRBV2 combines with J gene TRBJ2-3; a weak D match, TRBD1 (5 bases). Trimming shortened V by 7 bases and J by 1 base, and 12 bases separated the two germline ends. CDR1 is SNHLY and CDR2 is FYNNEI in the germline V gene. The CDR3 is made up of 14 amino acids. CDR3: CASMSQGRTDTQYF. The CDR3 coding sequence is TGTGCCAGCATGTCCCAGGGTCGCACAGATACGCAGTATTTT.

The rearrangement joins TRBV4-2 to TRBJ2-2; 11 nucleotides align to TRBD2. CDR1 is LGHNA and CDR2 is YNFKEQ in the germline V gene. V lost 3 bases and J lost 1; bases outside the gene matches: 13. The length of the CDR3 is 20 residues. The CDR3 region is CASSHGLWLAGGQNTGELFF. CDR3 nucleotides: TGTGCCAGCAGCCACGGGCTTTGGCTAGCGGGGGGTCAGAACACCGGGGAGCTGTTTTTT.

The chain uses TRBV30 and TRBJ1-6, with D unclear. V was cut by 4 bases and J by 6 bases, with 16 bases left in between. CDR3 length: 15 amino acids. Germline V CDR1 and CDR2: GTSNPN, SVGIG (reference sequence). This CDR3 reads CAWTTLSGINSPLHF. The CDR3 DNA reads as TGTGCCTGGACCACCCTTTCAGGCATTAATTCACCCCTCCACTTT.

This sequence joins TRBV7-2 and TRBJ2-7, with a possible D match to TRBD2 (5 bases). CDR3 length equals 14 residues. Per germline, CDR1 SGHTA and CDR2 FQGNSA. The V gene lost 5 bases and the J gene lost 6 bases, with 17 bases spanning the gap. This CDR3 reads CASSPAPGESEQYF. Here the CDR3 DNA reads TGTGCCAGCAGCCCGGCCCCCGGGGAGTCCGAGCAGTACTTC.

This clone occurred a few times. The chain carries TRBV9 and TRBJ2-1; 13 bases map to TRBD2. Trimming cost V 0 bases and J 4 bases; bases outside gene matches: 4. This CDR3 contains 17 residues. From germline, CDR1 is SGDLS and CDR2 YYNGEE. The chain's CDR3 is CASSVGLAGGRYNEQFF. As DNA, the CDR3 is TGTGCCAGCAGCGTAGGACTAGCGGGGGGAAGGTACAATGAGCAGTTCTTC.

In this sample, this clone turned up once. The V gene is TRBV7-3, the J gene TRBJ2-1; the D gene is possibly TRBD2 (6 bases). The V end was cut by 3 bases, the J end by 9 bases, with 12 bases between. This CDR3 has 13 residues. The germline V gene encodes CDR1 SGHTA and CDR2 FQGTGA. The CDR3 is CASSFWRDGEQFF. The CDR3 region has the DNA TGTGCCAGCAGCTTCTGGCGGGACGGTGAGCAGTTCTTC.

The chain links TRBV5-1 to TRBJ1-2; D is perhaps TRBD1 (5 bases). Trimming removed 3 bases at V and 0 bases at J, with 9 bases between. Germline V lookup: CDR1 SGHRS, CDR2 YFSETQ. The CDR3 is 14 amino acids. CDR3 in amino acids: CASSSTATNYGYTF. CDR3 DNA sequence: TGCGCCAGCAGCTCGACAGCTACTAACTATGGCTACACCTTC.

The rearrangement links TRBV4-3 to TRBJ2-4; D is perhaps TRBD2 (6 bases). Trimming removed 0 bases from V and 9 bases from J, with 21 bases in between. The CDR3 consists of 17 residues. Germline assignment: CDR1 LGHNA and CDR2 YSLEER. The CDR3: CASSQDQPSGGVGIQYF. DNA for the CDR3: TGCGCCAGCAGCCAAGATCAGCCGTCCGGCGGGGTCGGCATTCAGTACTTC.

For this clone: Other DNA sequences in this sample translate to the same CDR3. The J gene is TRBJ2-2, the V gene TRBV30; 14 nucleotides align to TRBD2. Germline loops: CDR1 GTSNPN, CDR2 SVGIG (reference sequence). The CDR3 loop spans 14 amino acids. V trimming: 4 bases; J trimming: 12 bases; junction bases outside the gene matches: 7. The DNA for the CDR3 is TGTGCCTGGACCCTGGGACTAGCGGGAGAAAAGCTGTTTTTT. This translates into CAWTLGLAGEKLFF.

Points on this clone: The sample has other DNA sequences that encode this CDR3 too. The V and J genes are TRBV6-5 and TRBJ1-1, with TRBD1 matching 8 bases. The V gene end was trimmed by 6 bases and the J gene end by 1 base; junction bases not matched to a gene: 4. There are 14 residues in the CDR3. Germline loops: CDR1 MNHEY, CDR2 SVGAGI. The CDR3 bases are TGTGCCAGCAGCCTAGGGACAGGGAACACTGAAGCTTTCTTT. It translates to CASSLGTGNTEAFF.

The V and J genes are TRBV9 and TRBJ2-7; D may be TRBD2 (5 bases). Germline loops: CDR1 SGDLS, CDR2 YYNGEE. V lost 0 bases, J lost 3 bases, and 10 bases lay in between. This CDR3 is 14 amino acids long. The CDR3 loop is CASSVALDSYEQYF. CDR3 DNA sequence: TGTGCCAGCAGCGTAGCACTAGATAGCTACGAGCAGTACTTC.